This TCR beta chain was documented in a study of T cell changes during pregnancy in multiple sclerosis. The CDR3 extends over 14 amino acids. Trimming shortened V by 5 bases and J by 3 bases, and 13 bases separated the two germline ends. Germline-derived CDR1 and CDR2 are KGHSH and LQKENI. The method was immunoSEQ multiplex PCR; TCRdb's version includes in-frame clones alone and lacks a portion of them. Of about 70,000 clones detected, approximately 94% appear once; the ten largest clones hold 0.58%. This clone was counted once. This chain connects TRBV18 to TRBJ1-1, with no clear D. The clonotype originates from a female donor with multiple sclerosis, enrolled in a pregnancy study. The material was peripheral blood, obtained in the third trimester of pregnancy. In DNA form, the CDR3 reads TGTGCCAGCTCAGTCCCTAGACGAGACACTGAAGCTTTCTTT. Translated, it gives CASSVPRRDTEAFF.